A single TCR beta chain is shown here with its context. The antigen is not known. This record belongs to a study of T cell repertoires in cytomegalovirus infection. Study information: Public TCR beta signatures were indicative of both CMV infection and a matching HLA type. General study points: The ex vivo response showed dominance by HLA-C-restricted CMV-specific TCR beta clonotypes. There were carriers of CMV plus the relevant HLA, and cumulative public TCR beta family frequency identified them.

From the reads, TCRdb called clonotypes with MiXCR, one entry per CDR3 protein. The sample has roughly 280,000 distinct CDR3 sequences, approximately 14% seen once. The receptor was derived from a human donor in good health (CMV status not recorded). Some clones in this sample may be carry-over from other donors' samples. Source material: PBMCs.

CDR3 region: CASSLRPIGQYSNQPQHF. The CDR3 bases are TGTGCCAGCAGTTTACGACCCATAGGACAGTATAGCAATCAGCCCCAGCATTTT. The V gene is TRBV6-1, the J gene TRBJ1-5, with TRBD1 as a possible D gene (6 bases). V lost 5 bases, J lost 0 bases, and 20 bases lay in between. Germline assignment: CDR1 MNHNS and CDR2 SASEGT. The CDR3 consists of 18 residues.